Listed here are 20 T cell receptor beta chains from one sample, sequenced in a study of control samples from healthy donors and cancer patients (dated by TCRdb to about 2020). Receptor libraries were prepared by the immunoSEQ multiplex PCR assay. Entries here come from immuneACCESS through TCRdb and include only in-frame sequences with V and J called. Some clones fail to appear in such tables; in the studies checked, an unresolved V gene covers under half of the shortfall, and the cause of the remainder is unknown. The sample data list over 100,000 clones, and roughly 89% of these were observed just once. The leading ten clones occupy around 5.4% of the sample. The specimen was blood. These receptors were taken from a man younger than 35 in good health.

The chain links TRBV6-6 to TRBJ2-7, with 8 bases fitting TRBD1. Trimming at V came to 6 bases and at J to 4 bases, leaving 8 bases not matched to a gene. Germline assignment: CDR1 MNHNY and CDR2 SVGAGI (reference sequence). CDR3 length equals 14 residues. The CDR3 coding sequence is TGTGCCAGCAGGGCACAGGGGGTGTTGTACGAGCAGTACTTC. Its translation is CASRAQGVLYEQYF.

The V and J genes are TRBV5-1 and TRBJ1-1; maybe TRBD1 (5 bases). The V gene lost 6 bases and the J gene lost 5 bases, with 14 bases spanning the gap. This CDR3 spans 13 amino acids. Looked up from germline, CDR1 is SGHRS and CDR2 is YFSETQ. The chain's CDR3 is CASNEGRGTEAFF. In DNA, the CDR3 is TGCGCCAGCAACGAGGGTCGGGGGACTGAAGCTTTCTTT.

In its sample, this clone was seen once. This chain joins TRBV4-1 and TRBJ2-4; perhaps TRBD1 as D (6 bases). This CDR3 contains 19 residues. V lost 2 bases and J lost 0, with 20 bases in between. Per germline, CDR1 MGHRA and CDR2 YSYEKL. CDR3 residues: CASSQWWAPNRVAKNIQYF. CDR3 in DNA: TGCGCCAGCAGCCAATGGTGGGCACCTAACAGGGTAGCCAAAAACATTCAGTACTTC.

The chain couples TRBV3-1 (or the pseudogene TRBV3-2) to TRBJ2-2, with D perhaps assigned TRBD1 or TRBD2 (5 bases each). V lost 2 bases and J lost 6, with 7 bases in between. Germline CDR1 LGHDT, CDR2 YNNKEL (reference sequence). The CDR3 has 13 residues. CDR3 DNA sequence: TGTGCCAGCAGCCAACAGGGAGCCGGGGAGCTGTTTTTT. Translated: CASSQQGAGELFF.

The V gene is TRBV6-6, the J gene TRBJ1-1, with TRBD1 identical over 7 bases. The V gene end was trimmed by 2 bases and the J gene end by 2 bases; junction bases not matched to a gene: 2. CDR1 and CDR2 from the germline V gene are MNHNY and SVGAGI (reference sequence). The CDR3 totals 14 residues. The CDR3 loop is CASSYAGGNTEAFF. The CDR3 DNA is TGTGCCAGCAGTTACGCAGGGGGTAACACTGAAGCTTTCTTT.

The chain recombines TRBV12-3 or TRBV12-4 with TRBJ1-6; D uncertain. This CDR3 comprises 12 residues. V lost 2 bases and J 14 bases, leaving 10 bases between the germline ends. The CDR3 region has the DNA TGTGCCAGCAGTTTAAGGTTTGGCACCCTCCACTTT. As protein: CASSLRFGTLHF.

This chain connects TRBV27 to TRBJ1-1; a possible D gene is TRBD1 (5 bases). V was clipped by 5 bases and J by 7 bases, with 20 bases between them. The CDR3 loop spans 15 amino acids. CDR1 and CDR2 from the germline V gene are MNHEY and SMNVEV (reference sequence). This chain's CDR3 is CASSPRTRMFFEAFF. CDR3 DNA: TGTGCCAGCAGTCCAAGGACACGAATGTTTTTTGAAGCTTTCTTT.

The rearrangement joins TRBV6-5 to TRBJ2-5, with 9 nucleotides matching TRBD2. In germline, CDR1 is MNHEY, CDR2 SVGAGI. The V segment lost 6 bases and the J segment 3 bases; nucleotides outside the gene matches: 5. This CDR3 region has 14 residues. The CDR3 here is CASRGAGGEETQYF. The DNA of the CDR3 is TGTGCCAGCAGGGGGGCGGGGGGGGAAGAGACCCAGTACTTC.

This sequence joins TRBV4-2 and TRBJ2-3; 9 bases align to TRBD2. CDR1 LGHNA and CDR2 YNFKEQ come from the germline V gene. Trimming removed 1 base from V and 4 bases from J; junction bases left unmatched: 12. This CDR3 region has 18 residues. CDR3: CASSQGGGAFPGADTQYF. DNA of the CDR3: TGTGCCAGCAGCCAAGGCGGGGGGGCTTTCCCAGGAGCAGATACGCAGTATTTT.

The rearrangement links TRBV6-5 to TRBJ1-2, with a tentative D call TRBD1 (6 bases). CDR1 and CDR2 from the germline V gene are MNHEY and SVGAGI. CDR3 length: 13 amino acids. V was shortened by 8 bases and J by 0 bases, with 10 bases between the two germline ends. This CDR3 is CASSDSPNYGYTF. CDR3 in DNA: TGTGCCAGCTCGGACAGCCCTAACTATGGCTACACCTTC.

The chain has TRBV7-9 and TRBJ1-6; the D is unclear. CDR1 is SEHNR and CDR2 is FQNEAQ in the germline V gene (reference sequence). This CDR3 is built from 12 residues. V was cut by 1 base and J by 7 bases, with 2 bases left in between. The CDR3 reads CASSLGNSPLHF. DNA for the CDR3: TGTGCCAGCAGCTTAGGGAATTCACCCCTCCACTTT. The variable domain in full, with the rest retrieved from reference TRBV7-9 and TRBJ1-6, is DTGVSQNPRHKITKRGQNVTFRCDPISEHNRLYWYRQTLGQGPEFLTYFQNEAQLEKSRLLSDRFSAERPKGSFSTLEIQRTEQGDSAMYLCASSLGNSPLHFGNGTRLTVT.

This chain links TRBV28 with TRBJ1-5, with 11 bases identical to TRBD1. The CDR3 extends over 15 amino acids. The germline V gene encodes CDR1 MDHEN and CDR2 SYDVKM. With 6 bases clipped from V and 4 bases from J, the junction kept 5 bases outside the gene matches. The CDR3 spells CASSRDRGGNQPQHF. The CDR3 region has the DNA TGTGCCAGCAGCCGGGACAGGGGGGGAAATCAGCCCCAGCATTTT.

The rearrangement joins TRBV7-2 to TRBJ1-2, with D possibly TRBD1 on 6 matching bases. CDR3 length: 13 residues. Germline-derived CDR1 and CDR2 are SGHTA and FQGNSA. V lost 1 base and J 3 bases, leaving 6 bases between the germline ends. Here the CDR3 DNA reads TGTGCCAGCAGCTTAGACAGGGACTATGGCTACACCTTC. Protein sequence: CASSLDRDYGYTF.

The V and J genes are TRBV24-1 and TRBJ1-2, with 7 bases identical to TRBD1. V shed 8 bases and J 4 bases; nucleotides not matched to a gene: 12. The CDR3 runs 15 residues. Germline V lookup: CDR1 KGHDR, CDR2 SFDVKD. The CDR3 region is CATTTQDREAYGYTF. CDR3 nucleotide sequence: TGTGCCACCACGACCCAAGACAGGGAAGCCTATGGCTACACCTTC.

The V and J genes are TRBV19 and TRBJ2-3, with TRBD2 identical over 7 bases. Germline loops: CDR1 LNHDA, CDR2 SQIVND (reference sequence). After removal of 4 bases from V and 1 base from J, the junction contained 5 bases not matched to a gene. The CDR3 extends over 15 amino acids. The DNA for the CDR3 is TGTGCCAGTAGTAACGAGCGGGGCGGCACAGATACGCAGTATTTT. It codes for CASSNERGGTDTQYF.

The V call is TRBV9, the J call TRBJ2-7; 8 nucleotides match TRBD2. This CDR3 has 16 amino acids. The V gene's germline CDR1 is SGDLS and CDR2 YYNGEE. With V trimmed by 3 bases and J by 8 bases, 16 bases remained unmatched. This chain's CDR3 is CASSGPPGGALAKQYF. The CDR3 DNA is TGTGCCAGCAGCGGCCCCCCCGGGGGGGCTTTAGCCAAGCAGTACTTC.

This clone showed up just once. This sequence joins TRBV2 and TRBJ2-3; D uncertain. The V gene's germline CDR1 is SNHLY and CDR2 FYNNEI. Trimming stripped 4 bases from V and 5 bases from J, with 7 bases between. CDR3 size: 12 residues. The CDR3 DNA follows: TGTGCCAGCAGTGTGTCAGGAGATACGCAGTATTTT. Its protein product is CASSVSGDTQYF.

The rearrangement joins TRBV24-1 to TRBJ2-1; D possibly corresponds to TRBD1 (5 bases). Germline V CDR1 and CDR2: KGHDR, SFDVKD. V was cut by 3 bases and J by 4 bases, with 6 bases left in between. The length of the CDR3 is 13 residues. CDR3 in DNA: TGTGCCACCAGTGATGACAGATACAATGAGCAGTTCTTC. It is translated as CATSDDRYNEQFF.

The genes are TRBV5-6 and TRBJ1-3, with 7 bases identical to TRBD1. With V trimmed by 4 bases and J by 4 bases, 8 bases remained unmatched. Germline values: CDR1 SGHDT, CDR2 YYEEEE. This CDR3 comprises 15 residues. The chain's CDR3 is CASSGVRTGGNTIYF. The CDR3 nucleotides read TGTGCCAGCAGCGGAGTCCGGACAGGCGGAAACACCATATATTTT.

The chain couples TRBV6-5 to TRBJ2-2, with TRBD1 matching 7 bases. The CDR3 totals 15 residues. V trimming: 4 bases; J trimming: 1 base; junction bases outside the gene matches: 3. From germline, CDR1 is MNHEY and CDR2 SVGAGI. The CDR3 DNA reads as TGTGCCAGCAGTTCGACAGGGCGGAACACCGGGGAGCTGTTTTTT. Its translation: CASSSTGRNTGELFF.